This entry is about one T cell receptor (beta chain). TCRdb reprocessed the 5' RACE reads with MiXCR, giving one entry per CDR3 protein. The table has around 300,000 distinct CDR3 sequences, 10% to 15% seen once; the top ten hold around 0.55%. Trimming took 4 bases from V and 4 from J, leaving 2 bases between them. Germline lookup yields CDR1 SQVTM and CDR2 ANQGSEA. The length of the CDR3 is 11 residues. The source of the sample is a study of T cells after yellow fever vaccination. Study-level background: Fractions containing few cells were prepared with SMART-Seq v4 Ultra Low Input.

Sequences were derived from CD4+ T cells sorted from PBMCs, sampled 45 days after the yellow fever booster vaccination. The source is a young man who received the YFV17D yellow fever vaccine. This rearrangement joins TRBV29-1 to TRBJ2-6; D gene ambiguous. The CDR3 reads CSVAGANVLTF. The CDR3 bases are TGCAGCGTTGCCGGGGCCAACGTCCTGACTTTC.